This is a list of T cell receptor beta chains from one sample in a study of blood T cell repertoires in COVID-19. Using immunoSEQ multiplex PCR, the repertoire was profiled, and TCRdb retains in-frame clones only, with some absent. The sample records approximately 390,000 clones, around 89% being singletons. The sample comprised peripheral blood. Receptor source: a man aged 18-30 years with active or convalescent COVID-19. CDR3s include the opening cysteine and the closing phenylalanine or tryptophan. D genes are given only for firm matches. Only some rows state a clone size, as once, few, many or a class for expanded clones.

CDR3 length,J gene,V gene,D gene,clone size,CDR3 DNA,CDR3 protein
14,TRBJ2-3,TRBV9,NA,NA,TGTGCCAGCAGCATTACAGGGTACACAGATACGCAGTATTTT,CASSITGYTDTQYF
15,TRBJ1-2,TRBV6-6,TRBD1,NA,TGTGCCAGCAGTCCCCAAGGGACAGGGCCCTATGGCTACACCTTC,CASSPQGTGPYGYTF
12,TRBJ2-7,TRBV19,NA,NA,TGTGCCAGTAGTATCGGGACCTACGAGCAGTACTTC,CASSIGTYEQYF
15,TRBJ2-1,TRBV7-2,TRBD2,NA,TGTGCCAGCAGCCCTCGGAGCGGGAGATGGAATGAGCAGTTCTTC,CASSPRSGRWNEQFF
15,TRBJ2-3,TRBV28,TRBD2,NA,TGTGCCAGCAGTTTAAGTCTAGCGGGCCCAGATACGCAGTATTTT,CASSLSLAGPDTQYF
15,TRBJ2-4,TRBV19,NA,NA,TGTGCCAGTAGTACAGGGCCTTCCACCAAAAACATTCAGTACTTC,CASSTGPSTKNIQYF
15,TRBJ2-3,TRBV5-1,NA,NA,TGCGCCAGCAGCTTGTCCAAACTAAACGGGGATACGCAGTATTTT,CASSLSKLNGDTQYF
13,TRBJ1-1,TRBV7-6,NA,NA,TGTGCCAGCAGCGAAACATGGAACACTGAAGCTTTCTTT,CASSETWNTEAFF
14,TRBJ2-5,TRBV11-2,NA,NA,TGTGCCAGCAGCAGTTCGGGACTTCAAGAGACCCAGTACTTC,CASSSSGLQETQYF
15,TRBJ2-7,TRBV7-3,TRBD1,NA,TGTGCCAGCAGCTTAGGGCCACAGGGGCCCTACGAGCAGTACTTC,CASSLGPQGPYEQYF
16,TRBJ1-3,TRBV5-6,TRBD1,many,TGTGCCAGCAGCTTGTACCAGGGGGGCTCTGGAAACACCATATATTTT,CASSLYQGGSGNTIYF
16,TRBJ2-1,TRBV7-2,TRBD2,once,TGTGCCAGCAGATTAGCCGGGACTAGCGGGATGGGTGAGCAGTTCTTC,CASRLAGTSGMGEQFF
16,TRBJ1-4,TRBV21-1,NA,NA,TGTGCCAGCAGCAAAAACAGGGGGCGAACTAATGAAAAACTGTTTTTT,CASSKNRGRTNEKLFF
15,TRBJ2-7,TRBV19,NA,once,TGTGCCAGTAGTCACAGGTCGGTAAGCTCCTACGAGCAGTACTTC,CASSHRSVSSYEQYF
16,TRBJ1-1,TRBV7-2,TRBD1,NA,TGTGCCAGCAGCCCCCGGGGGGACAGGGTAAACACTGAAGCTTTCTTT,CASSPRGDRVNTEAFF
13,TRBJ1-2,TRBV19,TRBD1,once,TGTGCCAGTAGTAGTGGGACAGGCGCCAGCTACACCTTC,CASSSGTGASYTF
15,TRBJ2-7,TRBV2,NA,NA,TGTGCCAGCCTCAATTCGGAAAGGGGTTCCTACGAGCAGTACTTC,CASLNSERGSYEQYF
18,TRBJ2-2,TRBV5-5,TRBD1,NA,TGTGCCAGCAGCCTCAAACAGGGGGCGCGGGTTGGCACCGGGGAGCTGTTTTTT,CASSLKQGARVGTGELFF
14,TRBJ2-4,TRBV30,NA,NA,TGTGCCTGGGGTCAAACTAGGGTGGGAAACATTCAGTACTTC,CAWGQTRVGNIQYF
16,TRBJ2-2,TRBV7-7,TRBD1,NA,TGTGCCAGCAGCTTAAGGCAGGGGGATATAACCGGGGAGCTGTTTTTT,CASSLRQGDITGELFF
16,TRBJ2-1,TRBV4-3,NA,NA,TGCGCCAGCAGCCAAGAGCCTAGCGACTCCTACAATGAGCAGTTCTTC,CASSQEPSDSYNEQFF
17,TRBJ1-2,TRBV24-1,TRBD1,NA,TGTGCCACCAGTGCCGTTACCGGGACAGGGGTGGACTATGGCTACACCTTC,CATSAVTGTGVDYGYTF
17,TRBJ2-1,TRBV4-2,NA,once,TGTGCCAGCAGCCAAGATGGGGCGGGGGCCAAGGGCAATGAGCAGTTCTTC,CASSQDGAGAKGNEQFF
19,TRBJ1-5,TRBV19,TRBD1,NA,TGTGCCAGTAGTATATGGTGGACAGGGAACCTAGGTAGCAATCAGCCCCAGCATTTT,CASSIWWTGNLGSNQPQHF
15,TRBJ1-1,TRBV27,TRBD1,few,TGTGCCAGATTCGAGGGGGCGGTGGAAGTCACTGAAGCTTTCTTT,CARFEGAVEVTEAFF
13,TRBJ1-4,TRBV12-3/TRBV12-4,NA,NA,TGTGCCAGCAGCTCCTCCTTAAATGAAAAACTGTTTTTT,CASSSSLNEKLFF
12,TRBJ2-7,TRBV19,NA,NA,TGTGCCAGTAGTATACAGGGGTACGAGCAGTACTTC,CASSIQGYEQYF
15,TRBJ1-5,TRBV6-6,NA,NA,TGTGCCAGCAGTGACCCCGGGGGGGTTGGACAGCCCCAGCATTTT,CASSDPGGVGQPQHF
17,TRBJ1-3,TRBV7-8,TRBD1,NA,TGTGCCAGCAGCCTCCGGTTAGACAGGGTCTCTGGAAACACCATATATTTT,CASSLRLDRVSGNTIYF
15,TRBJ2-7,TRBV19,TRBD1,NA,TGTGCCAGTAGTATAGGGGACAGGGGGCTCGTCGAGCAGTACTTC,CASSIGDRGLVEQYF
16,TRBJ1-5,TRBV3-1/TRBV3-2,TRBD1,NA,TGTGCCAGCAGCCAGAGTGGGACAGGGTCAGGTCAGCCCCAGCATTTT,CASSQSGTGSGQPQHF
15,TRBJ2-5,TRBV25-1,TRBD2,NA,TGTGCCAGCAGTGATAATAGCGGGGGGAAAGAGACCCAGTACTTC,CASSDNSGGKETQYF
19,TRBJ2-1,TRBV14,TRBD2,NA,TGTGCCAGCAGCCAGAGGGCCCGCGGGGGGGAGGGCCTCTACAATGAGCAGTTCTTC,CASSQRARGGEGLYNEQFF
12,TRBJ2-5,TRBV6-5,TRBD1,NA,TGTGCCAGCAGATCGGACAGGGAGGCCCAGTACTTC,CASRSDREAQYF
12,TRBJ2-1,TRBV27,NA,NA,TGTGCCAGCAGTTTCTCGGGGATTAGGCAGTTCTTC,CASSFSGIRQFF
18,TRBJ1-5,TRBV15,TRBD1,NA,TGTGCCACCAGCAGAGATTCGGCCGGGACAGGGGTGGGTCAGCCCCAGCATTTT,CATSRDSAGTGVGQPQHF
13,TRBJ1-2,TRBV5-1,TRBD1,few,TGCGCCAGCAGCCCAGGGGGTAACTATGGCTACACCTTC,CASSPGGNYGYTF
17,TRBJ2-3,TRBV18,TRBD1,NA,TGTGCCAGCTCACCACTCGTGCCAGGGGGTGACGCAGATACGCAGTATTTT,CASSPLVPGGDADTQYF
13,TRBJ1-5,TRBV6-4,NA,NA,TGTGCCAGCAGTGACTCGGCAAATCAGCCCCAGCATTTT,CASSDSANQPQHF
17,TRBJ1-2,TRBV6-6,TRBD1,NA,TGTGCCAGCAGCCGATCTATCGAGACAGGGCGTAACTATGGCTACACCTTC,CASSRSIETGRNYGYTF
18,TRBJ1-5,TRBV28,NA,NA,TGTGCCAGCCGCCTCCCCTCGGGAAGAGTCGAGCACGGTCAGCCCCAGCATTTT,CASRLPSGRVEHGQPQHF
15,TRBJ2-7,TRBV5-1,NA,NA,TGCGCCAGCAGCATAGGACGCGCTCGGGGTCACGAGCAGTACTTC,CASSIGRARGHEQYF
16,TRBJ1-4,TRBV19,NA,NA,TGTGCCAGTAGTAATTCGGGGGGCCTGCCGCTTACGGAACTGTTTTTT,CASSNSGGLPLTELFF
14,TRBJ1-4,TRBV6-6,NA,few,TGTGCCAGCAGTTACTCTAAGGGGGAGGGAAAACTGTTTTTT,CASSYSKGEGKLFF
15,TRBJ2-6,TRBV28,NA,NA,TGTGCCAGCAGTGTAATCAGCTCTGGGGCCAACGTCCTGACTTTC,CASSVISSGANVLTF
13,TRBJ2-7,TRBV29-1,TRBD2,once,TGCAGCGTTGTGTCGGGAGGGACCTACGAGCAGTACTTC,CSVVSGGTYEQYF
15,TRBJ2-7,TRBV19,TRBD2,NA,TGTGCCAGTAGTGCGCTAACTAGCGGCCCCTACGAGCAGTACTTC,CASSALTSGPYEQYF
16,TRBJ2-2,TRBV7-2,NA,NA,TGTGCCAGCAGCTTGACCCCGGGGATGAACACCGGGGAGCTGTTTTTT,CASSLTPGMNTGELFF
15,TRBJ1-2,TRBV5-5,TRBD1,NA,TGTGCCAGCAGCTTGGGGACAGGGGGCTCTTATGGCTACACCTTC,CASSLGTGGSYGYTF
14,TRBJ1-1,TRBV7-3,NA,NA,TGTGCCAGCAGCTTAAGGGCAGGGAACACTGAAGCTTTCTTT,CASSLRAGNTEAFF
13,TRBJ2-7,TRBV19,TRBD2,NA,TGTGCCAGTAGTATGGTAGCGGGAGGCGAGCAGTACTTC,CASSMVAGGEQYF
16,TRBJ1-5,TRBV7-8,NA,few,TGTGCCAGCAGCTTAGCGGCTGGACAGAAGAATCAGCCCCAGCATTTT,CASSLAAGQKNQPQHF
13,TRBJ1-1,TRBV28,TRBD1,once,TGTGCCAGCAGTCTCCAGGGGGGCACTGAAGCTTTCTTT,CASSLQGGTEAFF
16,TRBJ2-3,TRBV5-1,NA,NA,TGCGCCAGCAGCTTGGATATCCTGGGCCCCACAGATACGCAGTATTTT,CASSLDILGPTDTQYF
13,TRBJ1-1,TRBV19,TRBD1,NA,TGTGCCAGTAGTCACAGGGGGCTTTATGAAGCTTTCTTT,CASSHRGLYEAFF
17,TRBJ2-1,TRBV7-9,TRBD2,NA,TGTGCCAGCAGCTTAGGAACTAGCGGGGGGCCCAGGAATGAGCAGTTCTTC,CASSLGTSGGPRNEQFF
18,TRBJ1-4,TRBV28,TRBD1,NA,TGTGCCAGCTTCCCTGGGGGACAGGGTAGAGTAGGGGAAGAAAAACTGTTTTTT,CASFPGGQGRVGEEKLFF